This is a list of T cell receptor beta chains from one sample in a study of blood T cell repertoires in COVID-19. Method: immunoSEQ multiplex PCR; TCRdb's copy keeps in-frame clones and lacks some. The sample comprises around 150,000 clones, approximately 88% of which are singletons, and approximately 10% rests with the top ten. Source material: peripheral blood. Receptors were obtained from a man aged 60-69 years with active or convalescent COVID-19. Each CDR3 is given with its conserved first and last residue. A D gene is named only where the DNA matches it firmly. Clone sizes are given selectively: once, few, many, or a class where the clone is expanded.

>TRBJ1-4|TRBV28|13|NA|NA
CASRLWASEKLFF
TGTGCCAGCCGTTTGTGGGCAAGTGAAAAACTGTTTTTT
>TRBJ1-4|TRBV5-4|15|TRBD1|NA
CASSSTGPPNEKLFF
TGTGCCAGCAGCTCGACAGGGCCCCCTAATGAAAAACTGTTTTTT
>TRBJ2-5|TRBV7-3|15|TRBD2|NA
CASSLMRLAEETQYF
TGTGCCAGCAGCTTAATGAGACTAGCGGAAGAGACCCAGTACTTC
>TRBJ2-1|TRBV6-5|15|TRBD1|NA
CASSSPRGLGNEQFF
TGTGCCAGCAGTTCCCCCAGGGGGCTAGGGAATGAGCAGTTCTTC
>TRBJ2-1|TRBV6-2/TRBV6-3|12|TRBD1|NA
CASSYSGQDRIF
TGTGCCAGCAGTTACAGCGGACAGGATCGGATCTTC
>TRBJ2-7|TRBV5-1|14|NA|NA
CASSLRTTAREQYF
TGCGCCAGCAGCTTGCGGACAACGGCGAGGGAGCAGTACTTC
>TRBJ1-5|TRBV5-1|15|TRBD1|few
CASSSPGQGRQPQHF
TGCGCCAGCAGCTCACCGGGACAGGGTCGTCAGCCCCAGCATTTT
>TRBJ2-1|TRBV5-1|14|NA|NA
CASSLGEADNEQFF
TGCGCCAGCAGCTTGGGCGAAGCGGACAATGAGCAGTTCTTC
>TRBJ2-3|TRBV19|15|TRBD2|NA
CASSESGSRTDTQYF
TGTGCCAGCTCCGAGAGCGGGAGTAGAACAGATACGCAGTATTTT
>TRBJ2-5|TRBV12-5|15|TRBD2|once
CASGQGLAGRETQYF
TGTGCTAGTGGTCAAGGACTAGCGGGAAGGGAGACCCAGTACTTC
>TRBJ1-4|TRBV6-1|15|NA|NA
CASSETTPTNEKLFF
TGTGCCAGCAGTGAAACGACACCAACTAATGAAAAACTGTTTTTT
>TRBJ2-1|TRBV4-1|17|TRBD2|NA
CASSQPSGRDRYNEQFF
TGCGCCAGCAGCCAACCTAGCGGGAGGGATAGGTACAATGAGCAGTTCTTC
>TRBJ1-2|TRBV28|14|TRBD1|NA
CASSLGTGEFGYTF
TGTGCCAGCAGCCTCGGGACAGGGGAGTTTGGCTACACCTTC
>TRBJ2-7|TRBV3-1/TRBV3-2|15|TRBD2|NA
CASSQGGSGSAEQYF
TGTGCCAGCAGCCAAGGGGGTAGCGGGAGCGCCGAGCAGTACTTC
>TRBJ1-2|TRBV15|13|NA|NA
CATSKLEAYGYTF
TGTGCCACCAGCAAGTTAGAGGCCTATGGCTACACCTTC
>TRBJ2-3|TRBV5-8|16|TRBD2|NA
CASSWGLAERTDTQYF
TGTGCCAGCAGCTGGGGACTAGCGGAACGCACAGATACGCAGTATTTT
>TRBJ1-1|TRBV28|17|NA|many
CASSSAGWGRKNTEAFF
TGTGCCAGCAGCTCGGCGGGTTGGGGAAGAAAGAACACTGAAGCTTTCTTT
>TRBJ1-2|TRBV6-5|15|NA|NA
CASSYGGQGEYGYTF
TGTGCCAGCAGTTACGGGGGACAAGGGGAGTATGGCTACACCTTC
>TRBJ1-3|TRBV19|16|NA|NA
CASSIDRRGRADTIYF
TGTGCCAGTAGTATCGACCGCAGGGGTCGGGCGGACACCATATATTTT
>TRBJ1-3|TRBV6-5|14|NA|NA
CASSRDPSGNTIYF
TGTGCCAGCAGCCGGGATCCCTCTGGAAACACCATATATTTT
>TRBJ1-2|TRBV7-9|16|NA|once
CASSLAGDTHNYGYTF
TGTGCCAGCAGCTTAGCCGGGGACACACATAACTATGGCTACACCTTC
>TRBJ1-6|TRBV5-4|14|NA|NA
CASSSQGIISPLHF
TGTGCCAGCAGTTCGCAGGGGATCATTTCACCCCTCCACTTT
>TRBJ2-3|TRBV5-6|15|TRBD2|NA
CASSLAGRETDTQYF
TGTGCCAGCAGCTTGGCCGGGCGGGAGACAGATACGCAGTATTTT
>TRBJ2-5|TRBV28|15|TRBD2|NA
CASSARLAGRETQYF
TGTGCCAGCAGTGCCCGACTAGCGGGGAGGGAGACCCAGTACTTC
>TRBJ2-7|TRBV6-5|13|TRBD2|NA
CASATSLSYEQYF
TGTGCCAGCGCGACTAGCCTTTCCTACGAGCAGTACTTC
>TRBJ2-7|TRBV30|14|TRBD2|NA
CAWSQSGTSVEQYF
TGTGCCTGGAGTCAATCCGGGACTAGCGTCGAGCAGTACTTC
>TRBJ2-3|TRBV3-1/TRBV3-2|18|TRBD2|NA
CASSQVLVSGRSTDTQYF
TGTGCCAGCAGCCAAGTCTTAGTTAGCGGGCGCAGCACAGATACGCAGTATTTT
>TRBJ1-1|TRBV5-5|13|TRBD1|NA
CASSGGQRTEAFF
TGTGCCAGCAGCGGGGGACAGCGGACTGAAGCTTTCTTT
>TRBJ2-2|TRBV21-1|16|NA|once
CASSRTGTANTGELFF
TGTGCCAGCAGCCGGACCGGGACAGCGAACACCGGGGAGCTGTTTTTT
>TRBJ2-2|TRBV10-3|12|NA|NA
CAISGLGGELFF
TGTGCCATCAGTGGACTAGGCGGGGAGCTGTTTTTT
>TRBJ1-4|TRBV2|16|NA|NA
CASSELKTGYNEKLFF
TGTGCCAGCAGTGAGTTGAAAACAGGGTATAATGAAAAACTGTTTTTT
>TRBJ1-2|TRBV7-9|14|TRBD1|NA
CASSSLGQGGGYTF
TGTGCCAGCAGCTCGTTAGGACAGGGTGGTGGCTACACCTTC
>TRBJ1-2|TRBV6-6|14|NA|NA
CASSYSDRDYGYTF
TGTGCCAGCAGTTACTCCGACAGAGACTATGGCTACACCTTC
>TRBJ1-2|TRBV5-1|12|NA|NA
CASSSAGYGYTF
TGCGCCAGCAGCTCCGCAGGGTATGGCTACACCTTC
>TRBJ1-2|TRBV19|13|NA|once
CASSRSGSYGYTF
TGTGCCAGTAGTAGATCCGGGAGCTATGGCTACACCTTC
>TRBJ1-6|TRBV28|15|TRBD1|NA
CATVVSTGKGSPLHF
TGTGCCACCGTAGTTTCGACAGGGAAGGGCTCACCCCTCCACTTT
>TRBJ2-7|TRBV5-1|12|TRBD1|NA
CASSFTQGEQYF
TGCGCCAGCAGCTTCACACAGGGGGAGCAGTACTTC
>TRBJ1-2|TRBV24-1|13|TRBD1|NA
CATSDDRELGYTF
TGTGCCACCAGTGACGACAGGGAGCTTGGCTACACCTTC
>TRBJ2-3|TRBV19|15|TRBD1|NA
CASTSTGGSTDTQYF
TGTGCCAGTACCTCGACAGGGGGTAGCACAGATACGCAGTATTTT
>TRBJ2-5|TRBV6-5|12|NA|NA
CASSYPGETQYF
TGTGCCAGCAGTTACCCCGGGGAGACCCAGTACTTC
>TRBJ2-5|TRBV3-1/TRBV3-2|15|NA|NA
CASSQLSLREETQYF
TGTGCCAGCAGCCAACTCTCTCTGAGGGAGGAGACCCAGTACTTC
>TRBJ1-6|TRBV5-6|12|NA|NA
CASTWANSPLHF
TGTGCCAGCACTTGGGCTAATTCACCCCTCCACTTT
>TRBJ1-5|TRBV2|13|TRBD1|NA
CASSRQGYQPQHF
TGTGCCAGCAGTCGACAGGGGTATCAGCCCCAGCATTTT
>TRBJ1-1|TRBV9|14|NA|NA
CASSPLRGNTEAFF
TGTGCCAGCAGTCCCCTACGAGGAAACACTGAAGCTTTCTTT
>TRBJ2-2|TRBV28|14|NA|NA
CASSLYSRTGELFF
TGTGCCAGCAGCCTATACAGCCGGACCGGGGAGCTGTTTTTT